This T cell receptor beta chain was profiled in a study of blood T cell repertoires in COVID-19. Study at large: Donors in the United States, Italy and Spain gave samples during acute or convalescent COVID-19. The analysed material was cDNA or gDNA that came from T cells, B-cell-depleted T cells, or PBMCs.

It was during active infection that Seattle patients were enrolled and then longitudinally followed. Per the authors' pipeline: Estimation of nucleated cell counts was performed using reference gene primer amplification. Profiled with immunoSEQ multiplex PCR; TCRdb holds only in-frame clones, not every one. The DNA gave D and trimming, while V, J and clone size come from that table. The sample yields about 240,000 clones, roughly 85% seen once. Trimming removed 6 bases at V and 2 bases at J, with 16 bases between. This CDR3 region has 15 residues. Germline assignment: CDR1 SGHTA and CDR2 FQGTGA. The clonotype originates from a man over 45 with COVID-19, enrolled during active disease. Material for sequencing was peripheral blood. The chain joins TRBV7-3 to TRBJ2-5; tentative D call: TRBD2 (7 bases). CDR3 protein: CASSPTGREQETQYF. CDR3 DNA sequence: TGTGCCAGCAGTCCTACAGGGAGGGAACAAGAGACCCAGTACTTC.